What follows are 8 T cell receptor beta chains derived from one specimen sequenced in a study of T cells in Graves' hyperthyroidism and ophthalmopathy. Amplification yielded TCR beta CDR3 regions, with RNA transcripts as the source. Carried out on the TCR CDR3, a first-round RT-PCR used the HTBI primer set. TCRdb redid the calling of the multiplex PCR reads with MiXCR, one entry per CDR3 protein. The data contain hundreds of thousands of distinct CDR3 sequences, about 18% of them seen just once; the ten biggest clones take up 3% to 4%. The sample consisted of blood. Receptors originate from a woman aged 18-29 years with Graves' hyperthyroidism.

This clonotype was counted ten times or more. The rearrangement joins TRBV20-1 to TRBJ2-5, with D maybe TRBD2 (6 bases). Germline assignment: CDR1 DFQATT and CDR2 SNEGSKA (reference sequence). The V and J ends lost 8 bases and 4 bases respectively, with 23 bases between them. The CDR3 spans 15 residues. The CDR3 coding sequence is TGCAGTAAAAGACCGATAGCGGTTCCAAGAGAGACCCAGTACTTC. Protein: CSKRPIAVPRETQYF.

The chain carries TRBV6-1 and TRBJ2-2, with 7 positions matching TRBD1. Per germline, CDR1 MNHNS and CDR2 SASEGT. The CDR3 sequence is 14 residues long. V lost 6 bases and J lost 5; bases outside the gene matches: 6. DNA for the CDR3: TGTGCCAGCAGGGGACAGATTCTGACCGGGGAGCTGTTTTTT. This codes for CASRGQILTGELFF.

This clonotype was detected many times. The chain recombines TRBV7-9 with TRBJ2-7, with D perhaps matching TRBD1 (5 bases). CDR1 is SEHNR and CDR2 is FQNEAQ in the germline V gene (reference sequence). The CDR3 extends over 15 amino acids. Trimming left V 6 bases short and J 0 bases short, with 15 bases between. CDR3 sequence reads: CASRKTDTSSYEQYF. CDR3 bases: TGTGCCAGCAGAAAGACAGATACGAGCTCCTACGAGCAGTACTTC.

V and J are TRBV28 and TRBJ1-5, with TRBD1 matching over 8 bases. With V trimmed by 5 bases and J by 1 base, 4 bases remained unmatched. Germline CDR1 and CDR2: MDHEN and SYDVKM. The CDR3 has 15 residues. The chain's CDR3 is CASSEGQASNQPQHF. In DNA form, the CDR3 reads TGTGCCAGCAGTGAGGGACAGGCAAGCAATCAGCCCCAGCATTTT.

This clonotype came up many times. This chain joins TRBV5-1 and TRBJ2-7, with unresolved D. The CDR3 covers 12 residues. V was trimmed by 1 base and J by 3 bases, leaving 5 bases between them. Germline V gene data show CDR1 as SGHRS and CDR2 as YFSETQ. CDR3 sequence reads: CASSLNFYEQYF. For the CDR3, the DNA is TGCGCCAGCAGCTTGAATTTCTACGAGCAGTACTTC. Complete variable domain (other parts from reference TRBV5-1 and TRBJ2-7): KAGVTQTPRYLIKTRGQQVTLSCSPISGHRSVSWYQQTPGQGLQFLFEYFSETQRNKGNFPGRFSGRQFSNSRSEMNVSTLELGDSALYLCASSLNFYEQYFGPGTRLTVT.

In this sample, this clonotype turned up many times. This rearrangement joins TRBV10-3 to TRBJ1-1, with 8 bases fitting TRBD1. The CDR3 covers 13 residues. Per germline, CDR1 ENHRY and CDR2 SYGVKD. V shed 6 bases and J 8 bases; nucleotides not matched to a gene: 8. CDR3 protein: CAIRETDRAEAFF. The CDR3 bases are TGTGCCATCAGAGAAACGGACAGGGCGGAAGCTTTCTTT.

CDR3 DNA sequence: TGTGCCAGCAGCTTAGGGACAGTGGAGGTAGAGACCCAGTACTTC. The encoded protein is CASSLGTVEVETQYF. J is TRBJ2-5 and V is TRBV11-1; D possibly corresponds to TRBD1 (6 bases). Trimming shortened V by 1 base and J by 4 bases, and 13 bases separated the two germline ends. CDR1 SGHAT and CDR2 FQDESV come from the germline V gene (reference sequence). CDR3 length equals 15 residues.

This clonotype was detected many times. The chain uses TRBV20-1 and TRBJ1-1; D remains unclear. The CDR3 totals 14 residues. The germline V and J ends were trimmed by 0 bases and 2 bases, with 10 bases remaining between them. CDR1 and CDR2 from the germline V gene are DFQATT and SNEGSKA (reference sequence). The CDR3 DNA is TGCAGTGCTAGAGATGGCGGACCCAACACTGAAGCTTTCTTT. It yields the protein CSARDGGPNTEAFF.